This T cell receptor (beta chain) was identified during a study of T cell responses to AZD1222 COVID-19 vaccine. Method: immunoSEQ multiplex PCR; TCRdb's copy keeps in-frame clones and lacks some. The repertoire holds about 86,000 clones, with approximately 80% as singletons. A remark on this clone: Its antigen is not known.

V dropped 0 bases and J dropped 7; count of bases not matched to a gene: 8. CDR3 length: 16 amino acids. The germline V gene encodes CDR1 SGDLS and CDR2 YYNGEE. Study-level results: Across spike, vaccine-associated CD4 TCRs were found, dominant at 160-218 and 743-854. The donor group comprised mostly white British people and more females; the analysis possibly underestimated clonal diversity.

This receptor was obtained from an adult in good health. This rearrangement joins TRBV9 to TRBJ2-1, with TRBD1 identical over 9 bases. The specimen was peripheral blood, collected on day 0 of AZD1222 vaccination. CDR3 sequence (DNA): TGTGCCAGCAGCGTAGCTCCAGGGACAGGGTGGAATGAGCAGTTCTTC. Encoded protein: CASSVAPGTGWNEQFF. Full variable domain (rest looked up from reference TRBV9 and TRBJ2-1): DSGVTQTPKHLITATGQRVTLRCSPRSGDLSVYWYQQSLDQGLQFLIQYYNGEERAKGNILERFSAQQFPDLHSELNLSSLELGDSALYFCASSVAPGTGWNEQFFGPGTRLTVL.